Following are 5 T cell receptor beta chains from one sample sequenced in a study of cytomegalovirus exposure and HLA in healthy donors. With 60 Vbeta and 13 Jbeta primers, the PCR was carried out. Data came from immunoSEQ multiplex PCR; TCRdb stores just in-frame clones and leaves some out. The top ten hold under 1.5% of the sample, which has over 150,000 clones, roughly 80% seen once. The material sequenced was PBMCs. These receptors came from a young man in good health and CMV-seronegative.

The chain employs TRBV10-3 and TRBJ2-7; 8 bases fit TRBD1. The germline gives CDR1 ENHRY, CDR2 SYGVKD. V dropped 5 bases and J dropped 1; count of bases not matched to a gene: 7. The CDR3 totals 15 residues. The CDR3 sequence is CAISLGQGVSYEQYF. CDR3 DNA: TGTGCCATCAGTCTCGGACAGGGTGTTTCCTACGAGCAGTACTTC.

This clone was observed a single time. The rearrangement joins TRBV30 to TRBJ1-3; TRBD1 agrees at 8 bases. Germline lookup yields CDR1 GTSNPN and CDR2 SVGIG (reference sequence). The CDR3 is 19 residues long. Trimming removed 3 bases from V and 0 bases from J; junction bases left unmatched: 16. The CDR3 protein is CAWSAIPRQGISSGNTIYF. CDR3 DNA sequence: TGTGCCTGGAGCGCTATACCTCGACAGGGGATCTCCTCTGGAAACACCATATATTTT.

The V call is TRBV5-1, the J call TRBJ2-1; D may be TRBD2 (5 bases). The V gene lost 0 bases and the J gene lost 0 bases, with 19 bases spanning the gap. The germline V gene encodes CDR1 SGHRS and CDR2 YFSETQ. The CDR3 is 19 amino acids. The CDR3 bases are TGCGCCAGCAGCTTGGGTTCTAGCTCCCACGGTGACTCCTACAATGAGCAGTTCTTC. This gives the protein CASSLGSSSHGDSYNEQFF.

The count of this clone is one. The rearrangement joins TRBV7-2 to TRBJ2-7; TRBD1 is a possible D gene (6 bases). Trimming took off 5 bases at V and 2 bases at J, with 13 bases between the two ends. The CDR3 sequence is 14 residues long. In germline, CDR1 is SGHTA, CDR2 FQGNSA. CDR3 coding DNA: TGTGCCAGCAGCATCTCGTCAGGGGCCTACGAGCAGTACTTC. Amino acid sequence: CASSISSGAYEQYF.

The chain combines TRBV28 with TRBJ1-1; D might be TRBD1 (6 bases). Deletions cut 5 bases from V and 1 base from J, with 20 bases between. Germline lookup yields CDR1 MDHEN and CDR2 SYDVKM. CDR3 length: 17 residues. Here the CDR3 reads CASSPPDRPSTNTEAFF. In DNA, the CDR3 is TGTGCCAGCAGTCCCCCCGACAGGCCCAGTACGAACACTGAAGCTTTCTTT.